The present T cell receptor beta chain was sequenced within a study of T cells after yellow fever vaccination. Study-wide results and limits: A large majority of primary-vaccination clones showed up again after the booster (roughly 96% CD4, almost 90% CD8).

One entry per CDR3 protein, called by TCRdb with MiXCR from the 5' RACE reads. This repertoire shows a few hundred thousand distinct CDR3 sequences, around 8.1% found once; its top ten account for 17%. This clonotype was counted between two and nine times. Its antigen is not identified. Germline lookup yields CDR1 SEHNR and CDR2 FQNEAQ (reference sequence). The CDR3 covers 13 residues. Trimming removed 7 bases at V and 2 bases at J, with 9 bases between. This sequence originates from a man younger than 35 who received the YFV17D yellow fever vaccine. The rearrangement uses TRBV7-9 and TRBJ2-1; D gene ambiguous. Specimen: PBMCs, collected 35 to 50 days after the first yellow fever vaccination. The CDR3: CASNPGAYNEQFF. In nucleotides, the CDR3 is TGTGCCAGCAACCCCGGAGCCTACAATGAGCAGTTCTTC.